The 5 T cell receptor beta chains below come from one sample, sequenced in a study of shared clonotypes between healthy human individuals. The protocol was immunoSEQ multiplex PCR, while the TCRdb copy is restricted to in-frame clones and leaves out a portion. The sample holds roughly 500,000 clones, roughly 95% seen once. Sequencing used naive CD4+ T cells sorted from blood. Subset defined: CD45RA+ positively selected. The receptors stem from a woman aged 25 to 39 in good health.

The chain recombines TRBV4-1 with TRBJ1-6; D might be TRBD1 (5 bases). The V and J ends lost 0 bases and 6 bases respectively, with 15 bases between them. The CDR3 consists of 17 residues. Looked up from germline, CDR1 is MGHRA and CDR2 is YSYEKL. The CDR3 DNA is TGCGCCAGCAGCCAAGAGGTAACGGGCAGGGTTAATTCACCCCTCCACTTT. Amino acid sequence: CASSQEVTGRVNSPLHF.

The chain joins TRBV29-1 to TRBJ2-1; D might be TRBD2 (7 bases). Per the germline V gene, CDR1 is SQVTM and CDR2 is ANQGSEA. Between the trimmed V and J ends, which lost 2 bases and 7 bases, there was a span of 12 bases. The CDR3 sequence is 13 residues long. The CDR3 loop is CSVEWGGGNEQFF. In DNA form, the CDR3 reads TGCAGCGTTGAATGGGGGGGCGGGAATGAGCAGTTCTTC.

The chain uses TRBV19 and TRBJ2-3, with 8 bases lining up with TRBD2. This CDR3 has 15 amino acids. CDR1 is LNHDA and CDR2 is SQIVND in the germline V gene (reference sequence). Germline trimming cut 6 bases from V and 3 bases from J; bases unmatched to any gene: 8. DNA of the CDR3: TGTGCCAGTAGCCCAGCGGGAGTTGGTACAGATACGCAGTATTTT. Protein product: CASSPAGVGTDTQYF.

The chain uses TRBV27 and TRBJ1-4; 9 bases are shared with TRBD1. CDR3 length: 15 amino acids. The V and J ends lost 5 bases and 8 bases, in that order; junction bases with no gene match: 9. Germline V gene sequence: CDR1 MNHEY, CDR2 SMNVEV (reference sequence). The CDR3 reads CASSNRGQGVEKLFF. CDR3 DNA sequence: TGTGCCAGCAGTAATAGGGGACAGGGTGTCGAAAAACTGTTTTTT.

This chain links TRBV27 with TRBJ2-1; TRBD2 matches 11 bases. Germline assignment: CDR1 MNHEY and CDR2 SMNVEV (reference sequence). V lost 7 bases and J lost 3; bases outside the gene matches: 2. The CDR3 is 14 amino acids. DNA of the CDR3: TGTGCCAGCATGACTAGCGGGAACTACAATGAGCAGTTCTTC. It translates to CASMTSGNYNEQFF.